This T cell receptor beta chain was obtained from a study of blood T cell repertoires in COVID-19. Study at large: The United States, Italy and Spain supplied acute and convalescent COVID-19 samples. Sources were T cells, B-cell-depleted T cells, or PBMCs; the material itself was cDNA or gDNA.

Trimming left V 6 bases short and J 8 bases short, with 19 bases between. Germline V gene sequence: CDR1 SGHVS, CDR2 FQNEAQ. The CDR3 is made up of 14 amino acids. Study processing details: For nucleated cells, counts were estimated from reference gene primer amplification. TCRdb's copy holds only in-frame clones and misses some; the assay was immunoSEQ multiplex PCR. The V and J calls and clone size come from that table; D and trimming were worked out from the DNA. The sample yields over 60,000 clones, approximately 92% seen once. V is TRBV7-8 and J is TRBJ1-2, with a possible D match to TRBD1 (6 bases). The source of this sequence is a man at least 80 years old with acute or convalescent COVID-19. Sequenced sample: peripheral blood. CDR3 DNA: TGTGCCAGCAGGCAGTTACACAGGGTAGGAGGCTACACCTTC. Protein: CASRQLHRVGGYTF.